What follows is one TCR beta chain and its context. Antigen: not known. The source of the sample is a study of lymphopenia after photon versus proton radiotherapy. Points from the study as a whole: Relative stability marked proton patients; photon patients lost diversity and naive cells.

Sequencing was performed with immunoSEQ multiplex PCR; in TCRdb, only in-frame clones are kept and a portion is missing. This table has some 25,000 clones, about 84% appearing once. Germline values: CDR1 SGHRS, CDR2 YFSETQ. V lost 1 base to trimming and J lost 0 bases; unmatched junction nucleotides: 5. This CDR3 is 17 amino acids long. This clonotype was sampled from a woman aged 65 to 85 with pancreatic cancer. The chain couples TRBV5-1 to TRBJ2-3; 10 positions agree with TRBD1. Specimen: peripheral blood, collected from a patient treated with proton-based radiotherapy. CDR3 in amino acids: CASSLWGTGASTDTQYF. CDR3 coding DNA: TGCGCCAGCAGCTTGTGGGGGACAGGGGCCAGCACAGATACGCAGTATTTT.